This T cell receptor (beta chain) was sequenced for a study of CXCR3-negative and CXCR3-positive naive CD8 T cells. Broader study findings: Diversity was high in both naive subsets and much lower in memory cells. Unlike memory cells, which differed, naive CXCR3-negative and CXCR3-positive cells had similar TRBV-TRBJ usage.

The libraries of TRB cDNA were constructed through 5' RACE using UMI labels. After re-calling the 5' RACE reads, TCRdb lists one entry per CDR3 protein, DNA absent. This sample's table has 56,000 or so distinct CDR3 sequences. The germline V gene has CDR1 LNHDA and CDR2 SQIVND (reference sequence). The CDR3 totals 13 residues. In the case of this clonotype: Its target is not known.

The sequencing input was memory CD8+ T cells from blood. This sequence originates from a human donor in good health. Some clones in this sample may be carry-over from other donors' samples. The chain recombines TRBV19 with TRBJ2-2. CDR3 loop: CASSILISGELFF.